This T cell receptor beta chain was documented in a study of technical replicates of blood from a handful of donors. Trimming took off 6 bases at V and 0 bases at J, with 11 bases between the two ends. CDR3 length equals 14 residues. Germline V CDR1 and CDR2: ENHRY, SYGVKD. TCRdb keeps only in-frame clones here, not all; method: immunoSEQ multiplex PCR. The top ten clones hold under 0.3% of a sample with 75,000 to 100,000 clones, 85% to 95% of them seen once. The TCR sequence derives from a human donor in good health. Material: T cells isolated from PBMCs. The chain links TRBV10-3 to TRBJ1-2; possibly TRBD1 for D (6 bases). DNA of the CDR3: TGTGCCATCAGGAAGGACAGCACTAACTATGGCTACACCTTC. Its translation: CAIRKDSTNYGYTF.